Below, 4 T cell receptor beta chains from the same sample are listed, as sequenced in a study of somatic mutations in cytotoxic T cells in rheumatoid arthritis. Here immunoSEQ multiplex PCR was the method, and the copy in TCRdb shows in-frame clones only, minus some. This table has approximately 19,000 clones, 81% appearing once. Sequencing input: CD8+ T cells sorted from blood. These receptors came from an adult with rheumatoid arthritis.

This clone has a single count. V usage is TRBV7-9 and J usage is TRBJ2-7, with D perhaps TRBD1 (7 bases). Deletions cut 7 bases from V and 1 base from J, with 17 bases between. Germline CDR1 and CDR2: SEHNR and FQNEAQ (reference sequence). The CDR3 is made up of 15 amino acids. The CDR3 loop reads CASTPSGGLSYEQYF. The CDR3 DNA is TGTGCCAGCACCCCGTCAGGGGGACTGTCCTACGAGCAGTACTTC.

The chain is built from TRBV11-2 and TRBJ1-6; weak D call: TRBD1 (5 bases). CDR1 and CDR2 from the germline V gene are SGHAT and FQNNGV. Between the trimmed V and J ends, which lost 5 bases and 6 bases, there was a span of 8 bases. The CDR3 totals 13 residues. Written as DNA, the CDR3 is TGTGCCAGCAGCGTGGGGGGTAATTCACCCCTCCACTTT. Its protein product is CASSVGGNSPLHF.

V gene TRBV7-9 combines with J gene TRBJ2-7; TRBD1 matches at 7 bases. The CDR3 contains 14 residues. The V gene's germline CDR1 is SEHNR and CDR2 FQNEAQ (reference sequence). J gave up 6 bases and V 4 bases, and 9 bases lay outside the gene matches. The CDR3 is CASSSSDRTGEQYF. The CDR3 DNA reads TGTGCCAGCAGCTCCTCTGATCGGACAGGCGAGCAGTACTTC.

The chain links TRBV7-2 to TRBJ2-7, with 9 bases lining up with TRBD2. The length of the CDR3 is 14 residues. Per germline, CDR1 SGHTA and CDR2 FQGNSA. V shed 3 bases, J shed 1 base, and the junction held 1 base outside the gene matches. As DNA, the CDR3 is TGTGCCAGCAGCTTGAGCGGGGGGTCCTACGAGCAGTACTTC. The encoded protein is CASSLSGGSYEQYF.